One and the same sample provided the 28 T cell receptor beta chains below, sequenced in a study of blood T cell repertoires in COVID-19. Assay: immunoSEQ multiplex PCR; the TCRdb copy retains only in-frame clones and omits some. The repertoire consists of about 180,000 clones, with roughly four fifths occurring once and the leading ten covering about 8.3%. The specimen sequenced was peripheral blood. These receptors came from a woman aged 70-85 years with COVID-19, enrolled during active disease.

CDR3 in amino acids: CASRYTTGTLGGYTF. The CDR3, as DNA: TGTGCCAGCAGATACACGACAGGAACCCTGGGGGGCTACACCTTC. The V and J genes are TRBV6-5 and TRBJ1-2; TRBD1 might be the D (6 bases). The CDR3 runs to 15 residues. V shed 6 bases and J shed 8 bases, with 22 bases lying between them. CDR1 MNHEY and CDR2 SVGAGI come from the germline V gene.

This chain links TRBV6-5 with TRBJ2-2; TRBD2 aligns across 13 bases. The germline V gene encodes CDR1 MNHEY and CDR2 SVGAGI. The V segment lost 3 bases and the J segment 5 bases; nucleotides outside the gene matches: 3. CDR3 size: 16 residues. The CDR3 DNA is TGTGCCAGCAGTTATATGACTAGCGGGAGGACCGGGGAGCTGTTTTTT. The encoded protein is CASSYMTSGRTGELFF.

The genes are TRBV7-2 and TRBJ2-3; D unclear. Looked up from germline, CDR1 is SGHTA and CDR2 is FQGNSA. V was trimmed by 3 bases and J by 6 bases, leaving 13 bases between them. This CDR3 contains 14 residues. The CDR3 region has the DNA TGTGCCAGCAGCTTTGTTGGCGGTGGGGATACGCAGTATTTT. Protein sequence: CASSFVGGGDTQYF.

V and J are TRBV7-2 and TRBJ2-1, with 8 bases lining up with TRBD2. Looked up from germline, CDR1 is SGHTA and CDR2 is FQGNSA. Trimming took 1 base from V and 5 from J; bases not matched to a gene: 10. The CDR3 sequence is 17 residues long. The DNA for the CDR3 is TGTGCCAGCAGCTTAGTGGCCGGGAGGGCCACAAACAATGAGCAGTTCTTC. Translation gives CASSLVAGRATNNEQFF. The full variable domain, in which reference TRBV7-2 and TRBJ2-1 provide the parts outside the CDR3, is GAGVSQSPSNKVTEKGKDVELRCDPISGHTALYWYRQSLGQGLEFLIYFQGNSAPDKSGLPSDRFSAERTGGSVSTLTIQRTQQEDSAVYLCASSLVAGRATNNEQFFGPGTRLTVL.

The chain employs TRBV19 and TRBJ2-6, with unresolved D. The CDR3 has 15 residues. Trimming stripped 4 bases from V and 0 bases from J, with 7 bases between. From germline, CDR1 is LNHDA and CDR2 SQIVND (reference sequence). The chain's CDR3 is CASSTPSSGANVLTF. The CDR3 DNA sequence: TGTGCCAGTAGTACCCCCAGCTCTGGGGCCAACGTCCTGACTTTC. Based on the CDR3 plus reference TRBV19 and TRBJ2-6, the full variable domain is DGGITQSPKYLFRKEGQNVTLSCEQNLNHDAMYWYRQDPGQGLRLIYYSQIVNDFQKGDIAEGYSVSREKKESFPLTVTSAQKNPTAFYLCASSTPSSGANVLTFGAGSRLTVL.

As DNA, the CDR3 is TGTGCCAGCAGCTTTACAGGGGCCACTGAAGCTTTCTTT. Translated, it gives CASSFTGATEAFF. The V call is TRBV11-2, the J call TRBJ1-1, with 7 positions matching TRBD1. The CDR3 is made up of 13 amino acids. The J segment lost 4 bases and the V segment lost 3 bases, leaving 2 bases of the junction unmatched. The germline CDR1 and CDR2 sequences are SGHAT and FQNNGV. Combining the CDR3 with reference TRBV11-2 and TRBJ1-1 gives the whole variable domain EAGVAQSPRYKIIEKRQSVAFWCNPISGHATLYWYQQILGQGPKLLIQFQNNGVVDDSQLPKDRFSAERLKGVDSTLKIQPAKLEDSAVYLCASSFTGATEAFFGQGTRLTVV.

The genes are TRBV4-2 and TRBJ1-1; D may be TRBD1 (6 bases). The CDR3 spans 15 residues. From germline, CDR1 is LGHNA and CDR2 YNFKEQ. Trimming pared 4 bases from V and 5 bases from J, leaving 17 bases between. The chain's CDR3 is CASSPVQGGGTEAFF. The CDR3 region has the DNA TGTGCCAGCAGCCCGGTACAGGGTGGTGGAACTGAAGCTTTCTTT.

This clone came up a few times. V is TRBV11-2 and J is TRBJ1-5; D unresolved. V dropped 1 base and J dropped 5 bases, with 9 bases sitting between them. Germline CDR1 reads SGHAT; CDR2 reads FQNNGV. This CDR3 contains 14 residues. Here the CDR3 reads CASSLVNSDQPQHF. Here the CDR3 DNA reads TGTGCCAGCAGCTTAGTGAACAGTGATCAGCCCCAGCATTTT.

This rearrangement joins TRBV6-5 to TRBJ1-1; 8 bases align to TRBD1. J lost 1 base, V lost 5 bases, and 3 bases had no gene match. This CDR3 has 14 residues. Germline V gene lookup returns CDR1 MNHEY and CDR2 SVGAGI. As DNA, the CDR3 is TGTGCCAGCAGTAGGACAGGGACGAACACTGAAGCTTTCTTT. This gives the protein CASSRTGTNTEAFF.

This clone occurred once. The chain couples TRBV2 to TRBJ2-5, with 9 bases fitting TRBD2. The length of the CDR3 is 15 residues. Germline loops: CDR1 SNHLY, CDR2 FYNNEI. V gave up 8 bases and J gave up 0 bases; unmatched junction bases: 7. CDR3 nucleotide sequence: TGTGCCAGCGGCCTGGCGGGAGGGTACCAAGAGACCCAGTACTTC. Its protein is CASGLAGGYQETQYF.

The V and J genes are TRBV6-5 and TRBJ2-5, with 9 positions matching TRBD1. This CDR3 spans 13 amino acids. V was pared by 4 bases and J by 7 bases, with 4 bases of the junction left unmatched. Germline V gene sequence: CDR1 MNHEY, CDR2 SVGAGI. This CDR3 is CASSSDRGGTQYF. The DNA for the CDR3 is TGTGCCAGCAGTTCAGACAGGGGGGGGACCCAGTACTTC.

This clone showed up just a few times. This rearrangement joins TRBV6-6 to TRBJ2-5, with 8 bases identical to TRBD2. Germline V CDR1 and CDR2: MNHNY, SVGAGI (reference sequence). V shed 6 bases, J shed 7 bases, and the junction held 13 bases outside the gene matches. This CDR3 has 15 residues. The CDR3 here is CASSFSGTSPGTQYF. In nucleotides, the CDR3 is TGTGCCAGCAGCTTTAGCGGGACCTCCCCGGGGACCCAGTACTTC.

DNA for the CDR3: TGCGCCAGCAGCCCCCTGTTTCAAGCGACCGGGGAGCTGTTTTTT. It specifies CASSPLFQATGELFF. This chain joins TRBV4-1 and TRBJ2-2; D is unresolved. Germline V lookup: CDR1 MGHRA, CDR2 YSYEKL. Trimming cost V 4 bases and J 5 bases, with 14 bases left between them. This CDR3 contains 15 residues.

The CDR3 bases are TGCGCCAGCAGACCCGGGACTAGCGGGGCAGATACGCAGTATTTT. Amino acids: CASRPGTSGADTQYF. The chain has TRBV5-1 and TRBJ2-3, with TRBD2 matching over 13 bases. Unmatched junction bases numbered 4, after V lost 5 bases and J lost 4 bases. This CDR3 is built from 15 residues. CDR1 is SGHRS, CDR2 YFSETQ, per germline.

This chain connects TRBV4-3 to TRBJ2-7, with D maybe TRBD2 (6 bases). From germline, CDR1 is LGHNA and CDR2 YSLEER. This CDR3 contains 15 residues. V was trimmed by 1 base and J by 2 bases, leaving 12 bases between them. Here the CDR3 DNA reads TGCGCCAGCAGCCAAGGGGCTAGCGTGCCCTACGAGCAGTACTTC. Translated: CASSQGASVPYEQYF.

V usage is TRBV4-3 and J usage is TRBJ2-5; D possibly corresponds to TRBD1 (5 bases). V was trimmed by 6 bases and J by 2 bases, leaving 13 bases between them. The CDR3 is made up of 14 amino acids. CDR1 is LGHNA and CDR2 is YSLEER in the germline V gene. The CDR3 is CASSPGARQETQYF. In nucleotides, the CDR3 is TGCGCCAGCAGTCCTGGGGCCCGGCAAGAGACCCAGTACTTC.

The chain is built from TRBV2 and TRBJ2-1, with 9 bases that match TRBD1. The V gene end was trimmed by 7 bases and the J gene end by 6 bases; junction bases not matched to a gene: 10. This CDR3 is 15 amino acids long. CDR1 is SNHLY, CDR2 FYNNEI, per germline. The CDR3 bases are TGTGCCAGCAAAGGGACAGGGAGTACTCTCAATGAGCAGTTCTTC. Its translation is CASKGTGSTLNEQFF.

This chain links TRBV6-2 or TRBV6-3 with TRBJ1-5, with TRBD1 as a possible D gene (5 bases). CDR1 is MNHEY and CDR2 is SVGEGT in the germline V gene. The ends were cut back, 5 bases at V and 5 bases at J, with 13 bases in the middle. The CDR3 runs 14 residues. The CDR3 region is CASSTQGSHQPQHF. In DNA, the CDR3 is TGTGCCAGCAGTACCCAGGGATCCCATCAGCCCCAGCATTTT.

This chain uses TRBV4-3 with TRBJ2-3; 13 bases align to TRBD2. The CDR3 is 18 residues long. Per the germline V gene, CDR1 is LGHNA and CDR2 is YSLEER. Losses at the gene ends were 1 base for V and 1 base for J; bases not matched to a gene: 5. The CDR3 loop is CASSQGTSGSGGTDTQYF. The CDR3 nucleotides are TGCGCCAGCAGCCAAGGGACTAGCGGGAGTGGGGGCACAGATACGCAGTATTTT.

This clone was seen a single time. The V and J genes are TRBV7-2 and TRBJ2-3; 8 bases are a match to TRBD2. This CDR3 has 15 amino acids. The ends lost 6 bases at V and 7 bases at J; junction bases unmatched: 12. CDR1 and CDR2 (germline): SGHTA, FQGNSA. CDR3 DNA: TGTGCCAGCAGTGAGAAGAGCGGGAGTGGGAATACGCAGTATTTT. It yields the protein CASSEKSGSGNTQYF.

The chain couples TRBV9 to TRBJ1-5, with a tentative D call TRBD1 (6 bases). The germline V gene has CDR1 SGDLS and CDR2 YYNGEE. This CDR3 has 15 residues. V was pared by 0 bases and J by 6 bases, with 13 bases between. CDR3 nucleotide sequence: TGTGCCAGCAGCGTAGATGGACAGCAGGGTCAGCCCCAGCATTTT. Protein sequence: CASSVDGQQGQPQHF.

The genes are TRBV28 and TRBJ1-5; a possible D gene is TRBD1 (6 bases). The V and J ends lost 8 bases and 3 bases respectively, with 11 bases between them. The germline V gene encodes CDR1 MDHEN and CDR2 SYDVKM. The CDR3 loop spans 13 amino acids. CDR3 coding DNA: TGTGCCAGCCGAGGACAGATCAATCAGCCCCAGCATTTT. This sequence encodes CASRGQINQPQHF.

The rearrangement joins TRBV15 to TRBJ1-1; D not resolved. Trimming removed 1 base from V and 1 base from J, with 7 bases in between. The CDR3 has 14 amino acids. CDR1 LNHNV and CDR2 YYDKDF come from the germline V gene (reference sequence). As DNA, the CDR3 is TGTGCCACCAGCAGAGGAGGAGGGAACACTGAAGCTTTCTTT. Translated, it gives CATSRGGGNTEAFF.

CDR3 DNA: TGTGCCAGCAGCTTATTTGGGACACCGAACACCGGGGAGCTGTTTTTT. It is translated as CASSLFGTPNTGELFF. The chain combines TRBV7-2 with TRBJ2-2; D perhaps matches TRBD1 (6 bases). The CDR3 has 16 amino acids. Trimming left V 2 bases short and J 0 bases short, with 10 bases between. The germline V gene encodes CDR1 SGHTA and CDR2 FQGNSA.

The rearrangement joins TRBV3-1 (or the pseudogene TRBV3-2) to TRBJ2-7; D gene uncertain. Germline-derived CDR1 and CDR2 are LGHDT and YNNKEL (reference sequence). Trimming shortened V by 1 base and J by 6 bases, and 16 bases separated the two germline ends. This CDR3 is built from 15 residues. The CDR3 region is CASSQAPSGLSEQYF. The CDR3 DNA reads TGTGCCAGCAGCCAAGCCCCTAGTGGCCTCTCCGAGCAGTACTTC.

This clone was seen just once. V gene TRBV5-4 combines with J gene TRBJ1-4; TRBD1 aligns across 7 bases. Trimming cost V 4 bases and J 3 bases; bases outside gene matches: 6. The CDR3 totals 15 residues. Germline V CDR1 and CDR2: SGHNT, YYREEE (reference sequence). The DNA for the CDR3 is TGTGCCAGCAGCCGGGCGACAGGGTCTAATGAAAAACTGTTTTTT. This codes for CASSRATGSNEKLFF. Combining the CDR3 with reference TRBV5-4 and TRBJ1-4 gives the whole variable domain ETGVTQSPTHLIKTRGQQVTLRCSSQSGHNTVSWYQQALGQGPQFIFQYYREEENGRGNFPPRFSGLQFPNYSSELNVNALELDDSALYLCASSRATGSNEKLFFGSGTQLSVL.

The CDR3 nucleotides are TGCGCCAGCAGCCATCATGAGGACACTGAAGCTTTCTTT. This gives the protein CASSHHEDTEAFF. This chain connects TRBV4-3 to TRBJ1-1; D remains ambiguous. The length of the CDR3 is 13 residues. CDR1 is LGHNA, CDR2 YSLEER, per germline. Trimming shortened V by 3 bases and J by 3 bases, and 8 bases separated the two germline ends.

This chain links TRBV2 with TRBJ2-2, with 12 nucleotides matching TRBD2. This CDR3 spans 16 amino acids. Germline assignment: CDR1 SNHLY and CDR2 FYNNEI. The CDR3 bases are TGTGCTAGCCATAGACTAGCGGGAGTATCAACCGGGGAGCTGTTTTTT. This translates into CASHRLAGVSTGELFF.